One sample yielded the 3 T cell receptor beta chains listed below, sequenced in a study of shared clonotypes between healthy human individuals. The repertoire was sequenced with immunoSEQ multiplex PCR; TCRdb's copy has only in-frame clones and lacks some. The sample lists about 1 million clones, 65% to 75% seen once, with about 1.5% in the top ten. The sample consisted of memory CD4+ T cells sorted from blood. Documented subset: CD45RA-negative fraction. The receptors stem from a man between 18 and 29 years old in good health.

This clone showed up just a few times. This chain links TRBV6-6 with TRBJ2-5; 8 nucleotides agree with TRBD2. The CDR3 has 14 residues. From germline, CDR1 is MNHNY and CDR2 SVGAGI (reference sequence). J was trimmed by 2 bases and V by 8 bases; bases with no gene match: 7. For the CDR3, the DNA is TGTGCCAGCGAGTTAGCGGGATGGCAAGAGACCCAGTACTTC. Its protein is CASELAGWQETQYF.

The chain couples TRBV29-1 to TRBJ2-2, with D possibly being TRBD2 (5 bases). This CDR3 comprises 13 residues. Trimming removed 5 bases at V and 2 bases at J, with 9 bases between. Germline values: CDR1 SQVTM, CDR2 ANQGSEA. CDR3 region: CSVFRGNTGELFF. The DNA of the CDR3 is TGCAGCGTTTTTCGGGGTAACACCGGGGAGCTGTTTTTT.

This chain uses TRBV10-3 with TRBJ2-1; D not certain. Germline-derived CDR1 and CDR2 are ENHRY and SYGVKD. This CDR3 contains 15 residues. The V end lost 5 bases, the J end lost 1 base, and 12 bases lay between the germline ends. The CDR3 loop reads CAISIRTASYNEQFF. In nucleotides, the CDR3 is TGTGCCATCAGTATTCGGACCGCGTCCTACAATGAGCAGTTCTTC.